Each of the 7 T cell receptor beta chains below was sequenced from the same sample in a study of long-term antiretroviral therapy in people with HIV. Researchers ran immunoSEQ v3.0 at survey level. Repertoires were generated with immunoSEQ multiplex PCR, while TCRdb's copy carries only in-frame clones and drops some. In the table there are 37,000 or so clones, 75% to 85% of which are singletons. The source material was unsorted PBMCs, sampled 3.4 years after starting antiretroviral therapy. The receptor source for this set is a young man with HIV.

The chain carries TRBV10-3 and TRBJ2-7, with D perhaps TRBD1 (6 bases). The CDR3 has 15 residues. The V end was cut by 0 bases, the J end by 4 bases, with 13 bases between. Germline-derived CDR1 and CDR2 are ENHRY and SYGVKD. CDR3 in amino acids: CAISESQGSGYEQYF. The CDR3 region has the DNA TGTGCCATCAGTGAGTCGCAGGGGAGTGGGTACGAGCAGTACTTC.

Regarding this clone: One end of the junction is discordant with germline, which a read error may explain. The chain employs TRBV7-7 and TRBJ2-7; no clear D. The germline CDR1 and CDR2 sequences are SSHAT and FNYEAQ (reference sequence). This CDR3 is built from 15 residues. The CDR3 here is CASSLAQDGPYEQYF. The CDR3 nucleotides are TGTGCTAGCAGCTTGGCCCAGGACGGCCCCTACGAGCAGTACTTC. Filled out from reference TRBV7-7 and TRBJ2-7, the complete variable domain reads GAGVSQSPRYKVTKRGQDVTLRCDPISSHATLYWYQQALGQGPEFLTYFNYEAQPDKSGLPSDRFSAERPEGSISTLTIQRTEQRDSAMYRCASSLAQDGPYEQYFGPGTRLTVT.

This clone was seen once. The rearrangement joins TRBV6-5 to TRBJ2-7; TRBD1 is a possible D gene (5 bases). Trimming shortened V by 5 bases and J by 0 bases, and 8 bases separated the two germline ends. Germline CDR1 MNHEY, CDR2 SVGAGI. The CDR3 runs 13 residues. CDR3 sequence: CASSQTASYEQYF. Written as DNA, the CDR3 is TGTGCCAGCAGTCAGACAGCCTCCTACGAGCAGTACTTC.

The chain employs TRBV6-4 and TRBJ2-7; 8 nucleotides line up with TRBD2. The CDR3 is 14 amino acids. Germline trimming cut 5 bases from V and 4 bases from J; bases unmatched to any gene: 7. Looked up from germline, CDR1 is MRHNA and CDR2 is SNTAGT. The CDR3 bases are TGTGCCAGCAGTAACGGGAGGGCCTGTTACGAGCAGTACTTC. Amino acid sequence: CASSNGRACYEQYF.

The chain carries TRBV2 and TRBJ1-2; D possibly corresponds to TRBD1 (6 bases). The CDR3 runs to 13 residues. Trimming removed 2 bases at V and 8 bases at J, with 12 bases between. The V gene's germline CDR1 is SNHLY and CDR2 FYNNEI. CDR3 DNA: TGTGCCAGCAGTGAACGGCAGGGGTTAGGCTACACCTTC. This gives the protein CASSERQGLGYTF.

The V call is TRBV5-1, the J call TRBJ2-5; 9 nucleotides align to TRBD2. J was trimmed by 5 bases and V by 0 bases; bases with no gene match: 5. The germline V gene encodes CDR1 SGHRS and CDR2 YFSETQ. The CDR3 runs to 15 residues. The CDR3 loop is CASSLVRGRVETQYF. Here the CDR3 DNA reads TGCGCCAGCAGCTTGGTACGCGGGAGGGTTGAGACCCAGTACTTC.

This sequence joins TRBV28 and TRBJ2-5; D possibly corresponds to TRBD1 (5 bases). Germline loops: CDR1 MDHEN, CDR2 SYDVKM. Trimming stripped 5 bases from V and 3 bases from J, with 13 bases between. The CDR3 spans 14 residues. The CDR3: CASSPQGNKETQYF. In DNA form, the CDR3 reads TGTGCCAGCAGTCCCCAGGGAAATAAAGAGACCCAGTACTTC.